This TCR beta chain was identified in a study of radiotherapy plus CTLA-4 blockade in lung cancer. Looking at the study overall: Objective responses were observed in around a sixth of patients, and disease control was achieved by 30% to 35%.

As for this clone: Antigen unknown.

The CDR3 extends over 11 amino acids. The trim removed 6 bases at V and 11 bases at J, leaving 6 bases unmatched. Germline V gives CDR1 MGHRA, CDR2 YSYEKL. Study-wide points: Early blood T cell clone dynamics reportedly forecast response best, with interferon-beta.

The study treated chemo-refractory metastatic non-small-cell lung cancer patients with focal radiation plus ipilimumab CTLA-4 blockade. Generated by immunoSEQ multiplex PCR, the TCRdb table keeps only in-frame clones and is missing some. The sample lists about 49,000 clones; approximately 85% were seen once. The gene calls are TRBV4-1 and TRBJ1-1; 7 positions match TRBD1. The source is a human donor with non-small cell lung cancer whose response to radiotherapy plus ipilimumab could not be evaluated. This material consisted of peripheral blood, taken from a patient treated with radiotherapy plus ipilimumab. CDR3 sequence: CASRQRGPAFF. CDR3 DNA: TGCGCCAGCAGACAGAGGGGGCCGGCTTTCTTT.